These T cell receptor beta chains were read from a single sample in a study of OX40 agonist ivuxolimab in advanced cancers. Some clones are missing from TCRdb's copy, which holds only in-frame ones; the method was immunoSEQ multiplex PCR. This table has about 54,000 clones, approximately 90% appearing once. The starting material was CD4+ or CD8+ T cells sorted from blood, obtained in a trial of the OX40 agonist ivuxolimab. The receptors come from an adult with an advanced solid tumor such as melanoma, head and neck, liver or kidney cancer. The CDR3 runs from the conserved cysteine through the conserved F or W. A D gene is named only where the DNA matches it firmly. Expanded clones get a size class; other rows say once, few or many, or leave the size out.

j_call | clone_size | d_call | v_call | cdr3_nt | cdr3_aa
TRBJ2-5 | NA | NA | TRBV18 | TGTGCCAGCTCACCCAATACAGTGGAGACCCAGTACTTC | CASSPNTVETQYF
TRBJ2-3 | NA | TRBD1 | TRBV7-9 | TGTGCCAGCAGCCCGACAGGGGATACGCAGTATTTT | CASSPTGDTQYF
TRBJ2-3 | NA | TRBD2 | TRBV11-2 | TGTGCCAGCAGCTTAAAACTAGCGGGAGAGACTGCAGATACGCAGTATTTT | CASSLKLAGETADTQYF
TRBJ2-7 | NA | NA | TRBV5-1 | TGTGCCAGCAGCCCCCGGGACGCCTACGAGCAGTACTTC | CASSPRDAYEQYF
TRBJ2-1 | NA | NA | TRBV7-8 | TGTGCCAGCAGCTTACGGAAAAATGAGCAGTTCTTC | CASSLRKNEQFF
TRBJ1-6 | NA | NA | TRBV18 | TGTGCCAGCTCACTTTCGGGCTCCATTAATTCACCCCTCCACTTT | CASSLSGSINSPLHF
TRBJ2-3 | once | TRBD2 | TRBV4-2 | TGTGCCAGCAGCCAAGGGACTAGCGCTCAGGGTACGCAGTATTTT | CASSQGTSAQGTQYF
TRBJ2-7 | NA | TRBD1 | TRBV15 | TGTGCCACCAGCACTCGGACAGGGCGCTCCTACGAGCAGTACTTC | CATSTRTGRSYEQYF
TRBJ1-3 | NA | NA | TRBV5-1 | TGCGCCAGCAGCTTGCTCGGGACAAGCTCTGGAAACACCATATATTTT | CASSLLGTSSGNTIYF
TRBJ1-4 | NA | TRBD1 | TRBV9 | TGTGCCAGCAGCCCCGGGACAGGGGAAGCAAATGAAAAACTGTTTTTT | CASSPGTGEANEKLFF
TRBJ2-1 | NA | NA | TRBV5-1 | TGCGCCAGCAGCTTGGAGTCCCCCGAGCGTGAGCAGTTCTTC | CASSLESPEREQFF
TRBJ2-3 | NA | TRBD2 | TRBV10-2 | TGCGCCAGCAGTGAGTCAGGACTAGCGGGAGGAACAGATACGCAGTATTTT | CASSESGLAGGTDTQYF
TRBJ2-7 | once | TRBD1 | TRBV5-7 | TGTGCCAGCAGCTCGGGACAGGTCGAAACCTACGAGCAGTACTTC | CASSSGQVETYEQYF
TRBJ1-4 | NA | NA | TRBV11-2 | TGTGCCAGCAGCTTGATGACAGGAAAGAGTGCAACTAATGAAAAACTGTTTTTT | CASSLMTGKSATNEKLFF
TRBJ1-1 | NA | NA | TRBV19 | TGTGCCACCATTTCGATGGACCGGGTTTGGCGAACTTTCTTT | CATISMDRVWRTFF
TRBJ1-2 | NA | NA | TRBV15 | TGTGCCACCAGCAGAGGCGCGGGGAACTATGGCTACACCTTC | CATSRGAGNYGYTF
TRBJ2-5 | NA | NA | TRBV12-5 | TGTGCTAGTGGTTTGGACGGTCCAGGGGCCCAGTACTTC | CASGLDGPGAQYF
TRBJ1-2 | NA | NA | TRBV6-1 | TGTGCCAGCAGTGAAACTTTCTTTAAGGCAGACGGCTACACCTTC | CASSETFFKADGYTF
TRBJ1-1 | NA | NA | TRBV6-1 | TGTGCCAGCAGTGAACAGGGGAACACTGAAGCTTTCTTT | CASSEQGNTEAFF
TRBJ2-5 | NA | NA | TRBV7-2 | TGTGCCAGCAGCTTGGACTACGTTTTAGAGACCCAGTACTTC | CASSLDYVLETQYF
TRBJ2-2 | NA | TRBD2 | TRBV7-3 | TGTGCCAGCAGCTTGGGACTAGCGGGAGCGAGCACCGGGGAGCTGTTTTTT | CASSLGLAGASTGELFF
TRBJ1-4 | NA | NA | TRBV7-9 | TGTGCCAGCGGGGTTAGGGAAAAACTGTTTTTT | CASGVREKLFF
TRBJ2-7 | NA | TRBD1 | TRBV5-1 | TGCGCCAGCAGCACGCGGGGACAGGGGGTTGAATGGTACTTC | CASSTRGQGVEWYF
TRBJ1-5 | NA | NA | TRBV2 | TGTGCCAGCAGGAACAGGGAAGGATCCAATCAGCCCCAGCATTTT | CASRNREGSNQPQHF